These T cell receptor beta chains were read from a single sample in a study of T cell repertoires in cytomegalovirus infection. TCRdb passed the reads through MiXCR, listing each CDR3 protein once. This table holds about 70,000 distinct CDR3 sequences, roughly 20% found once. Antigens for these TCRs are unknown. The sample consisted of CD8+ T cells from cultured PBMCs, taken from culture after CMV antigen stimulation. Receptor source: a human donor in good health (CMV status not recorded). Some clones in this sample may be carry-over from other donors' samples. Both conserved end residues are part of each CDR3. A D gene is named only where the DNA matches it firmly. For some rows the clone size is stated as once, few or many, or as a class when expanded; others skip it.

d_call: NA
j_call: TRBJ2-2
v_call: TRBV7-9
clone_size: NA
cdr3_nt: TGTGCCAGCAGCTTATACTCAGCTTACCTAGCGAACACCGGGGAGCTGTTTTTT
cdr3_aa: CASSLYSAYLANTGELFF

d_call: NA
j_call: TRBJ2-2
v_call: TRBV4-3
clone_size: NA
cdr3_nt: TGCGCCAGCAGCCAAGTTCTGGGAATAGCCGGGGAGCTGTTTTTT
cdr3_aa: CASSQVLGIAGELFF

d_call: TRBD1
j_call: TRBJ1-3
v_call: TRBV6-6
clone_size: NA
cdr3_nt: TGTGCGAGCAGGGACAGGGGATCTGGAAACACCATATATTTT
cdr3_aa: CASRDRGSGNTIYF

d_call: NA
j_call: TRBJ1-2
v_call: TRBV7-9
clone_size: NA
cdr3_nt: TGTGCCAGCAGCTTAGGTGCGGCAGGGGATGCGATTGGCTACACCTTC
cdr3_aa: CASSLGAAGDAIGYTF

d_call: TRBD1
j_call: TRBJ1-1
v_call: TRBV6-6
clone_size: many
cdr3_nt: TGTGCCAGCAGCCAATTTCTCGACAGGGGACCTTTCTTT
cdr3_aa: CASSQFLDRGPFF

d_call: TRBD1
j_call: TRBJ1-1
v_call: TRBV29-1
clone_size: few
cdr3_nt: TGCAGCGTTCCCGAGGACAGGGGGGACACTGAAGCTTTCTTT
cdr3_aa: CSVPEDRGDTEAFF

d_call: NA
j_call: TRBJ1-2
v_call: TRBV4-1
clone_size: NA
cdr3_nt: TGCGCCAGCAGCCAAACAGGGAGCTATGGCTACACCTTC
cdr3_aa: CASSQTGSYGYTF

d_call: TRBD1
j_call: TRBJ2-3
v_call: TRBV11-2
clone_size: NA
cdr3_nt: TGTGCCAGCAGCCCGATTTCGGGACAGCAGCAGGATACGCAGTATTTT
cdr3_aa: CASSPISGQQQDTQYF

d_call: NA
j_call: TRBJ1-1
v_call: TRBV27
clone_size: NA
cdr3_nt: TGTGCCAGCAGTTTGCCGAGGGCGGGGACTGAAGCTTTCTTT
cdr3_aa: CASSLPRAGTEAFF

d_call: NA
j_call: TRBJ1-1
v_call: TRBV7-8
clone_size: NA
cdr3_nt: TGTGCCAGCAGCTGGGGGGGCGCGGTGGACACTGAAGCTTTCTTT
cdr3_aa: CASSWGGAVDTEAFF

d_call: TRBD2
j_call: TRBJ2-3
v_call: TRBV7-2
clone_size: few
cdr3_nt: TGTGCCAGCAGCTTCCCCGAGATAGCGGGGTCCCGTGGAGATACGCAGTATTTT
cdr3_aa: CASSFPEIAGSRGDTQYF

d_call: TRBD1
j_call: TRBJ2-1
v_call: TRBV7-2
clone_size: NA
cdr3_nt: TGTGCCAGCAGCGGACAGGGGCCGAATGAGCAGTTCTTC
cdr3_aa: CASSGQGPNEQFF

d_call: NA
j_call: TRBJ2-5
v_call: TRBV7-8
clone_size: NA
cdr3_nt: TGTGCCAGCAACCGGGTCGGGGAGACCCAGTACTTC
cdr3_aa: CASNRVGETQYF

d_call: NA
j_call: TRBJ2-3
v_call: TRBV4-3
clone_size: few
cdr3_nt: TGCGCCAGCAGCCAGGGGCAGGCCCAGCGAATTACGCAGTATTTT
cdr3_aa: CASSQGQAQRITQYF

d_call: NA
j_call: TRBJ2-7
v_call: TRBV7-9
clone_size: NA
cdr3_nt: TGTGCCAGCAGGTCACTTCAGGAGCACTCCTACGAGCAGTACTTC
cdr3_aa: CASRSLQEHSYEQYF

d_call: NA
j_call: TRBJ2-7
v_call: TRBV7-6
clone_size: NA
cdr3_nt: TGTGCCAGCAGCTCAGGGACCGTTCCCTACGAGCAGTACTTC
cdr3_aa: CASSSGTVPYEQYF

d_call: NA
j_call: TRBJ1-5
v_call: TRBV20-1
clone_size: NA
cdr3_nt: TGCAGTGCTAGTGGAGCGGGGAATCAGCCCCAGCATTTT
cdr3_aa: CSASGAGNQPQHF

d_call: NA
j_call: TRBJ2-2
v_call: TRBV27
clone_size: few
cdr3_nt: TGTGCCAGCAGTTTGGGGAACACCGGGGAGCTGTTTTTT
cdr3_aa: CASSLGNTGELFF

d_call: NA
j_call: TRBJ2-2
v_call: TRBV6-2/TRBV6-3
clone_size: NA
cdr3_nt: TGTGCCAGCAGTTACTCAGCGGACGGAAACGGGGAGCTGTTTTTT
cdr3_aa: CASSYSADGNGELFF

d_call: TRBD2
j_call: TRBJ2-7
v_call: TRBV5-6
clone_size: NA
cdr3_nt: TGTGCCAGCAGCTACGGACTAGCGGACTACGAGCAGTACTTC
cdr3_aa: CASSYGLADYEQYF

d_call: TRBD1
j_call: TRBJ1-3
v_call: TRBV12-3/TRBV12-4
clone_size: few
cdr3_nt: TGTGCCAGCAGTAGACCGGGACAGGATTCTCTGGGAAACACCATATATTTT
cdr3_aa: CASSRPGQDSLGNTIYF

d_call: TRBD1
j_call: TRBJ1-2
v_call: TRBV7-2
clone_size: NA
cdr3_nt: TGTGCCAGCAGCGAAGGGACAGCCCAAGGCTACACCTTC
cdr3_aa: CASSEGTAQGYTF

d_call: TRBD1
j_call: TRBJ1-2
v_call: TRBV24-1
clone_size: NA
cdr3_nt: TGTGCCACCAGTACCTCCGGGACAGACGGCTACACCTTC
cdr3_aa: CATSTSGTDGYTF

d_call: TRBD2
j_call: TRBJ2-1
v_call: TRBV20-1
clone_size: few
cdr3_nt: TGCAGTGCCCTGACTCCCGAGCGGGGGGCCTACAATGAGCAGTTCTTC
cdr3_aa: CSALTPERGAYNEQFF

d_call: NA
j_call: TRBJ2-1
v_call: TRBV14
clone_size: few
cdr3_nt: TGTGCCAGCAGCCATGACAGTTACAATGAGCAGTTCTTC
cdr3_aa: CASSHDSYNEQFF

d_call: NA
j_call: TRBJ1-1
v_call: TRBV27
clone_size: NA
cdr3_nt: TGTGCCAGCAGTTTCGGACGAAGGAACACTGAAGCTTTCTTT
cdr3_aa: CASSFGRRNTEAFF

d_call: TRBD2
j_call: TRBJ2-5
v_call: TRBV7-8
clone_size: NA
cdr3_nt: TGTGCCAGCAGCTTAGAGGGAGGGTTTCAAGAGACCCAGTACTTC
cdr3_aa: CASSLEGGFQETQYF

d_call: TRBD1
j_call: TRBJ1-5
v_call: TRBV7-9
clone_size: NA
cdr3_nt: TGTGCCAGCAGCTCGGGACAGGATAGCAATCAGCCCCAGCATTTT
cdr3_aa: CASSSGQDSNQPQHF

d_call: NA
j_call: TRBJ2-5
v_call: TRBV15
clone_size: NA
cdr3_nt: TGTGCCACGGCCAGGACTGTCCACACCCAGTACTTC
cdr3_aa: CATARTVHTQYF

d_call: NA
j_call: TRBJ1-1
v_call: TRBV12-3/TRBV12-4
clone_size: few
cdr3_nt: TGTGCCAGCAGACCCCGGGAGGGGATGAACACTGATGCTTTCTTT
cdr3_aa: CASRPREGMNTDAFF

d_call: NA
j_call: TRBJ2-7
v_call: TRBV7-9
clone_size: few
cdr3_nt: TGTGCCAGCAGCTTAGAGTACGAGCAGTACTTC
cdr3_aa: CASSLEYEQYF

d_call: NA
j_call: TRBJ1-2
v_call: TRBV6-6
clone_size: few
cdr3_nt: TGTGCCAGCAGTCCTGAGGGTAGGAGCTACACCTTC
cdr3_aa: CASSPEGRSYTF

d_call: NA
j_call: TRBJ1-2
v_call: TRBV4-1
clone_size: NA
cdr3_nt: TGCGCCAGCAGCCAAGATTTCGGGCACGGACATAACTATGGCTACACCTTC
cdr3_aa: CASSQDFGHGHNYGYTF

d_call: NA
j_call: TRBJ2-1
v_call: TRBV6-6
clone_size: NA
cdr3_nt: TGTGCCAGCAGTGAGAGGGGGGTCGGTGAGCAGTTCTTC
cdr3_aa: CASSERGVGEQFF

d_call: TRBD1
j_call: TRBJ1-1
v_call: TRBV6-2/TRBV6-3
clone_size: NA
cdr3_nt: TGTGCCAGCACTCACAACAGGGGAACTGAAGCTTTCTTT
cdr3_aa: CASTHNRGTEAFF

d_call: NA
j_call: TRBJ2-5
v_call: TRBV29-1
clone_size: once
cdr3_nt: TGCAGCGTTGAAGAGCGGGCCTTCCAAGAGACCCAGTACTTC
cdr3_aa: CSVEERAFQETQYF

d_call: NA
j_call: TRBJ1-1
v_call: TRBV7-2
clone_size: few
cdr3_nt: TGTGCCAGCAGCCCCAGGCAGCGGGACAAGAACACTGAAGCTTTCTTT
cdr3_aa: CASSPRQRDKNTEAFF

d_call: NA
j_call: TRBJ1-2
v_call: TRBV7-2
clone_size: NA
cdr3_nt: TGTGCCAGCAGCTTACTATCGCAGGGGTTCTCTGGCTACACCTTC
cdr3_aa: CASSLLSQGFSGYTF

d_call: NA
j_call: TRBJ1-5
v_call: TRBV6-5
clone_size: NA
cdr3_nt: TGTGCCAGCAGGCGGACAAGGCGGAATCAGCCCCAGCATTTT
cdr3_aa: CASRRTRRNQPQHF

d_call: NA
j_call: TRBJ2-1
v_call: TRBV6-2/TRBV6-3
clone_size: NA
cdr3_nt: TGTGCCAGCAGAGGACCCCAGGGTACCTACAATGAGCAGTTCTTC
cdr3_aa: CASRGPQGTYNEQFF

d_call: NA
j_call: TRBJ1-2
v_call: TRBV12-3/TRBV12-4
clone_size: few
cdr3_nt: TGTGCCAGCAGTTTGAGACAGTACTATGGCTACACCTTC
cdr3_aa: CASSLRQYYGYTF

d_call: TRBD2
j_call: TRBJ2-1
v_call: TRBV7-2
clone_size: few
cdr3_nt: TGTGCCAGCAAATTAGCGGGGGGAAGCTCCTACAATGAGCAGTTCTTC
cdr3_aa: CASKLAGGSSYNEQFF

d_call: NA
j_call: TRBJ1-1
v_call: TRBV6-4
clone_size: few
cdr3_nt: TGTGCCAGCAGAAGGGACGGGAACACTGAAGCTTTCTTT
cdr3_aa: CASRRDGNTEAFF